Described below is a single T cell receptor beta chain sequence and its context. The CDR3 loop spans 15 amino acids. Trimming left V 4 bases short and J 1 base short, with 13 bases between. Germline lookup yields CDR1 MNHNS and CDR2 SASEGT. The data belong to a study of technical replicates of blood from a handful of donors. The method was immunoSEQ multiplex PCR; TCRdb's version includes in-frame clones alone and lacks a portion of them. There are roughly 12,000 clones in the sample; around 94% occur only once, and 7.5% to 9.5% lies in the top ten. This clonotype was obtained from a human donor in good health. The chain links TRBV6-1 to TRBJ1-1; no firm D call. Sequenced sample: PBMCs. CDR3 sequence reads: CASSVEVTPNTEAFF. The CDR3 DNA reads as TGTGCCAGCAGTGTAGAGGTTACCCCGAACACTGAAGCTTTCTTT.